This T cell receptor beta chain was recorded in a study of OX40 agonist ivuxolimab in advanced cancers. About the research overall: Dose-escalation patients suffered from hepatocellular carcinoma, melanoma, renal cell or head and neck cancer.

Study outcomes and limitations: CD8+ T cells (on average) carried more expanded clones than CD4+ T cells.

Generated by immunoSEQ multiplex PCR, the TCRdb table keeps only in-frame clones and is missing some. The profile shows under 55,000 clones, roughly nine tenths of them singletons. Notes on this clone: Its antigen is undetermined.

Sampled blood was obtained at baseline, cycle 4 day 1, and cycle 7 day 1. The TCR was taken from an adult with an advanced solid tumor such as melanoma, head and neck, liver or kidney cancer. The sample in question was CD4+ or CD8+ T cells sorted from blood, obtained in a trial of the OX40 agonist ivuxolimab.

CDR3 in amino acids: CASSPRRYPRDRDGYTF. CDR3 coding DNA: TGTGCCAGCTCACCCCGCCGGTACCCGCGGGACAGGGATGGCTACACCTTC. The V gene is TRBV18, the J gene TRBJ1-2, with 9 bases aligning to TRBD1. The trim removed 3 bases at V and 6 bases at J, leaving 14 bases unmatched. This CDR3 region has 17 residues. From germline, CDR1 is KGHSH and CDR2 LQKENI. Looking up the rest from reference TRBV18 and TRBJ1-2 gives the full variable domain: NAGVMQNPRHLVRRRGQEARLRCSPMKGHSHVYWYRQLPEEGLKFMVYLQKENIIDESGMPKERFSAEFPKEGPSILRIQQVVRGDSAAYFCASSPRRYPRDRDGYTFGSGTRLTVV.